Following are 24 T cell receptor beta chains from one sample sequenced in a study of T cell changes during pregnancy in multiple sclerosis. Sequenced by immunoSEQ multiplex PCR; TCRdb stores in-frame clones only, minus some. The data hold more than 35,000 clones, with around 91% observed a single time. Sequencing used CD4+ T cells from peripheral blood mononuclear cells, obtained in the second trimester of pregnancy. The receptors were gathered from a female donor with multiple sclerosis, enrolled in a pregnancy study.

The V call is TRBV5-4, the J call TRBJ2-3, with D possibly being TRBD2 (5 bases). Germline-derived CDR1 and CDR2 are SGHNT and YYREEE (reference sequence). V lost 1 base and J 8 bases, leaving 11 bases between the germline ends. This CDR3 spans 13 amino acids. The CDR3, as DNA: TGTGCCAGCAGCTTGCCTAGCTCTAGTACGCAGTATTTT. Translated, it gives CASSLPSSSTQYF.

V and J are TRBV19 and TRBJ1-5; unclear D gene. The CDR3 has 15 amino acids. Germline values: CDR1 LNHDA, CDR2 SQIVND (reference sequence). With 0 bases removed from V and 3 bases from J, the gap between germline ends came to 9 bases. CDR3 sequence: CASSIDRSSNQPQHF. The DNA for the CDR3 is TGTGCCAGTAGTATAGATAGGAGCTCCAATCAGCCCCAGCATTTT.

V gene TRBV18 combines with J gene TRBJ1-1; D may be TRBD1 (6 bases). V lost 2 bases, J lost 0 bases, and 7 bases lay in between. The CDR3 runs 14 residues. Looked up from germline, CDR1 is KGHSH and CDR2 is LQKENI. Written as DNA, the CDR3 is TGTGCCAGCTCACCAGACAGGATGAACACTGAAGCTTTCTTT. Its translation is CASSPDRMNTEAFF.

The chain employs TRBV4-3 and TRBJ2-3; D perhaps matches TRBD1 (6 bases). V was pared by 3 bases and J by 4 bases, with 20 bases between. The germline V gene has CDR1 LGHNA and CDR2 YSLEER. This CDR3 region has 17 residues. The CDR3 sequence is CASSQGGPQGRPDTQYF. The CDR3 nucleotides are TGCGCCAGCAGCCAGGGTGGTCCGCAGGGGCGACCAGATACGCAGTATTTT.

The chain has TRBV4-1 and TRBJ1-3; 7 nucleotides match TRBD1. The V segment lost 5 bases and the J segment 0 bases; nucleotides outside the gene matches: 7. The length of the CDR3 is 16 residues. Germline CDR1 reads MGHRA; CDR2 reads YSYEKL. For the CDR3, the DNA is TGCGCCAGCAGCAAAGGAACAGGGGACTCTGGAAACACCATATATTTT. Translated: CASSKGTGDSGNTIYF.

The rearrangement uses TRBV19 and TRBJ1-1, with 7 nucleotides matching TRBD1. Trimming took 5 bases from V and 3 from J; bases not matched to a gene: 9. The germline V gene has CDR1 LNHDA and CDR2 SQIVND (reference sequence). This CDR3 comprises 15 residues. This chain's CDR3 is CASSPRTGGDTEAFF. DNA of the CDR3: TGTGCCAGTAGTCCTCGGACAGGAGGTGACACTGAAGCTTTCTTT.

The CDR3 spells CASSRTGLSTGELFF. In nucleotides, the CDR3 is TGTGCCAGCAGCCGGACAGGGCTATCCACCGGGGAGCTGTTTTTT. V gene TRBV11-3 combines with J gene TRBJ2-2; 8 nucleotides align to TRBD1. The CDR3 runs 15 residues. CDR1 is SGHNT and CDR2 is YENEEA in the germline V gene. V shed 5 bases, J shed 4 bases, and the junction held 6 bases outside the gene matches. Full variable domain (missing parts from reference TRBV11-3 and TRBJ2-2): EAGVVQSPRYKIIEKKQPVAFWCNPISGHNTLYWYLQNLGQGPELLIRYENEEAVDDSQLPKDRFSAERLKGVDSTLKIQPAELGDSAVYLCASSRTGLSTGELFFGEGSRLTVL.

V is TRBV4-1 and J is TRBJ2-5, with 8 positions matching TRBD2. The length of the CDR3 is 16 residues. CDR1 is MGHRA and CDR2 is YSYEKL in the germline V gene. The V segment lost 4 bases and the J segment 5 bases; nucleotides outside the gene matches: 12. The CDR3: CASSLRIDGGAETQYF. The DNA of the CDR3 is TGCGCCAGCAGCCTACGTATAGACGGGGGGGCGGAGACCCAGTACTTC.

The V call is TRBV20-1, the J call TRBJ2-3, with no clear D. Germline V gene lookup returns CDR1 DFQATT and CDR2 SNEGSKA (reference sequence). This CDR3 has 11 residues. V lost 7 bases and J lost 6, with 11 bases in between. CDR3: CSVLEQDTQYF. CDR3 nucleotides: TGCAGTGTCCTCGAACAGGATACGCAGTATTTT.

The genes are TRBV2 and TRBJ1-1; D is unclear. Trimming stripped 8 bases from V and 7 bases from J, with 20 bases between. Germline-derived CDR1 and CDR2 are SNHLY and FYNNEI. The CDR3 consists of 14 residues. CDR3 protein: CASCPLAEQGEAFF. Written as DNA, the CDR3 is TGTGCCAGCTGTCCCTTAGCAGAACAAGGTGAAGCTTTCTTT.

This chain joins TRBV28 and TRBJ2-7; 9 nucleotides match TRBD1. Germline V gene sequence: CDR1 MDHEN, CDR2 SYDVKM. Trimming removed 5 bases from V and 2 bases from J; junction bases left unmatched: 7. The CDR3 extends over 15 amino acids. The CDR3 DNA is TGTGCCAGCAGTCTCTCGGGACAGGGAACCTACGAGCAGTACTTC. Its protein is CASSLSGQGTYEQYF.

The rearrangement joins TRBV9 to TRBJ2-1; 7 nucleotides align to TRBD2. This CDR3 has 16 amino acids. Germline V lookup: CDR1 SGDLS, CDR2 YYNGEE. V trimming: 3 bases; J trimming: 7 bases; junction bases outside the gene matches: 13. CDR3 DNA: TGTGCCAGCAGCGCGGGGCCTGGACTAGAACGGAATGAGCAGTTCTTC. Translated: CASSAGPGLERNEQFF.

The rearrangement links TRBV19 to TRBJ2-4; TRBD1 matches at 7 bases. V trimming: 5 bases; J trimming: 1 base; junction bases outside the gene matches: 8. The CDR3 loop spans 16 amino acids. CDR1 and CDR2 (germline): LNHDA, SQIVND (reference sequence). Here the CDR3 reads CASSGNRGAAKNIQYF. The CDR3 DNA reads as TGTGCCAGTAGTGGCAACAGGGGAGCGGCCAAAAACATTCAGTACTTC.

The chain employs TRBV7-2 and TRBJ2-7; TRBD1 matches 9 bases. Germline CDR1 and CDR2: SGHTA and FQGNSA. J was trimmed by 2 bases and V by 5 bases; bases with no gene match: 1. CDR3 size: 13 residues. The CDR3 loop is CASSRTGAYEQYF. CDR3 sequence (DNA): TGTGCCAGCAGCCGGACAGGGGCCTACGAGCAGTACTTC. Complete variable domain (other parts from reference TRBV7-2 and TRBJ2-7): GAGVSQSPSNKVTEKGKDVELRCDPISGHTALYWYRQSLGQGLEFLIYFQGNSAPDKSGLPSDRFSAERTGGSVSTLTIQRTQQEDSAVYLCASSRTGAYEQYFGPGTRLTVT.

This rearrangement joins TRBV15 to TRBJ1-1; D is perhaps TRBD1 (5 bases). Germline CDR1 is LNHNV and CDR2 is YYDKDF (reference sequence). The CDR3 consists of 14 residues. V was clipped by 3 bases and J by 0 bases, with 8 bases between them. For the CDR3, the DNA is TGTGCCACCAGCAGGGACATGATGAACACTGAAGCTTTCTTT. Its translation: CATSRDMMNTEAFF.

The CDR3 spells CASSLTGFSDGGELFF. The CDR3 bases are TGTGCCAGCAGCCTGACAGGGTTTAGCGACGGCGGGGAGCTGTTTTTT. The genes are TRBV5-4 and TRBJ2-2, with 7 bases matching TRBD1. The germline gives CDR1 SGHNT, CDR2 YYREEE (reference sequence). V trimming: 4 bases; J trimming: 7 bases; junction bases outside the gene matches: 13. The CDR3 is 16 residues long.

The rearrangement links TRBV7-8 to TRBJ2-1; D perhaps matches TRBD1 (5 bases). Per the germline V gene, CDR1 is SGHVS and CDR2 is FQNEAQ. CDR3 length: 16 residues. V was shortened by 1 base and J by 5 bases, with 15 bases between the two germline ends. CDR3 nucleotide sequence: TGTGCCAGCAGCTTAGGGCGGACACCGCAGAACAATGAGCAGTTCTTC. It translates to CASSLGRTPQNNEQFF.

V gene TRBV2 combines with J gene TRBJ2-1; TRBD2 matches 14 bases. Germline V gene lookup returns CDR1 SNHLY and CDR2 FYNNEI. The CDR3 loop spans 14 amino acids. V was pared by 6 bases and J by 10 bases, with 5 bases of the junction left unmatched. CDR3 protein: CASRGLAGASEQFF. CDR3 nucleotide sequence: TGTGCCAGCAGGGGACTAGCGGGGGCGAGCGAGCAGTTCTTC. Together with reference TRBV2 and TRBJ2-1, the CDR3 gives the full variable domain: EPEVTQTPSHQVTQMGQEVILRCVPISNHLYFYWYRQILGQKVEFLVSFYNNEISEKSEIFDDQFSVERPDGSNFTLKIRSTKLEDSAMYFCASRGLAGASEQFFGPGTRLTVL.

The V and J genes are TRBV4-2 and TRBJ1-2, with 7 bases identical to TRBD1. Trimming removed 4 bases from V and 7 bases from J; junction bases left unmatched: 15. The CDR3 sequence is 16 residues long. CDR1 LGHNA and CDR2 YNFKEQ come from the germline V gene. Written as DNA, the CDR3 is TGTGCCAGCAGCCGGTCCAAGGGGCAGGGGGTATTTGGCTACACCTTC. Its protein product is CASSRSKGQGVFGYTF.

This chain links TRBV4-2 with TRBJ2-2; 7 bases agree with TRBD2. Germline CDR1 is LGHNA and CDR2 is YNFKEQ. J lost 3 bases, V lost 0 bases, and 16 bases had no gene match. CDR3 length: 20 amino acids. The CDR3 nucleotides are TGTGCCAGCAGCCAAGATCGCCGGCTAGCGGCTACGTGGGACACCGGGGAGCTGTTTTTT. This gives the protein CASSQDRRLAATWDTGELFF.

The rearrangement uses TRBV27 and TRBJ2-6; TRBD1 might be the D (6 bases). From germline, CDR1 is MNHEY and CDR2 SMNVEV (reference sequence). CDR3 length: 13 amino acids. Between the trimmed V and J ends, which lost 3 bases and 9 bases, there was a span of 9 bases. Written as DNA, the CDR3 is TGTGCCAGCAGTTTCAGGGGTAACAACGTCCTGACTTTC. It specifies CASSFRGNNVLTF.

This clone was recorded only once. The V call is TRBV28, the J call TRBJ2-5; D gene uncertain. The germline gives CDR1 MDHEN, CDR2 SYDVKM. CDR3 size: 14 residues. Trimming left V 3 bases short and J 5 bases short, with 13 bases between. The CDR3 here is CASSFNQVQETQYF. The CDR3 region has the DNA TGTGCCAGCAGTTTTAATCAGGTGCAGGAGACCCAGTACTTC.

The chain recombines TRBV4-2 with TRBJ2-7; 7 bases agree with TRBD2. CDR3 size: 16 residues. Germline V gene lookup returns CDR1 LGHNA and CDR2 YNFKEQ. V lost 2 bases to trimming and J lost 4 bases; unmatched junction nucleotides: 11. The CDR3 nucleotides are TGTGCCAGCAGCCAAACCGGGACTACCGGGAGTTACGAGCAGTACTTC. This translates into CASSQTGTTGSYEQYF.

The rearrangement uses TRBV15 and TRBJ2-1, with TRBD2 matching over 9 bases. The CDR3 length is 17 residues. Trimming cost V 0 bases and J 6 bases; bases outside gene matches: 9. Germline V CDR1 and CDR2: LNHNV, YYDKDF (reference sequence). CDR3 in DNA: TGTGCCACCAGCAGAGAAAACCCGGGACTAGCATTCAATGAGCAGTTCTTC. Encoded protein: CATSRENPGLAFNEQFF.